This TCR beta chain originates from a study of CD8 T cells in ankylosing spondylitis. Study outcomes and limitations: Certain motif variants had earlier been reported in reactive arthritis synovial fluid and blood. There was a TCR beta motif, made of eight highly homologous variants, that appeared characteristic of ankylosing spondylitis blood.

CDR1 and CDR2 (germline): MNHEY, SMNVEV (reference sequence). With 4 bases removed from V and 5 bases from J, the gap between germline ends came to 11 bases. The CDR3 is made up of 13 amino acids. 5'-RACE, quantitative and with molecular barcodes, yielded the TCR beta libraries. Using its own MiXCR run on the 5' RACE reads, TCRdb lists one record per CDR3 protein. Of about 200,000 distinct CDR3 sequences listed, around 13% are singletons. This clonotype turned up a few times. Its target is not known. This chain links TRBV27 with TRBJ1-1, with D possibly TRBD1 on 6 matching bases. This TCR came from a male donor with ankylosing spondylitis or in good health (not recorded which). The sample consisted of blood, either unsorted or a sorted T cell fraction (not recorded which). CDR3 nucleotide sequence: TGTGCCAGCAGTTCCAGGGGAAGGACTGAAGCTTTCTTT. It encodes CASSSRGRTEAFF.